Listed here are 10 T cell receptor beta chains from one sample, sequenced in a study of blood T cells in healthy people across ages. PCR was performed a second time for 7 to 11 cycles using a sample-barcoded 5' primer and a J-beta primer mix. TCRdb analysed the 5' RACE reads with MiXCR anew, one entry per CDR3 protein. The sample lists around 1,000,000 distinct CDR3 sequences; approximately 25% were seen once. This sample was also put to use in a study of T cells of mothers and their children.

Material: blood. The receptor source for this set is a girl aged 2-10 years in good health.

The V gene is TRBV20-1, the J gene TRBJ2-7; the D is unclear. Trimming left V 6 bases short and J 2 bases short, with 14 bases between. Germline V gene sequence: CDR1 DFQATT, CDR2 SNEGSKA (reference sequence). The CDR3 consists of 13 residues. The CDR3 DNA reads as TGCAGTGCCCGCCGACTCGTCGCCTACGAGCAGTACTTC. This translates into CSARRLVAYEQYF.

This clonotype was found a few times. CDR3 loop: CASSLISSLRTNTEAFF. DNA for the CDR3: TGTGCCAGCAGTTTGATCTCGAGCCTACGAACTAACACTGAAGCTTTCTTT. The rearrangement uses TRBV12-3 or TRBV12-4 and TRBJ1-1; D is undetermined. The CDR3 totals 17 residues. Trimming removed 3 bases at V and 2 bases at J, with 19 bases between.

This rearrangement joins TRBV6-5 to TRBJ2-1, with 13 positions matching TRBD2. The CDR3 has 14 residues. J gave up 4 bases and V 9 bases, and 3 bases lay outside the gene matches. Germline CDR1 is MNHEY and CDR2 is SVGAGI. CDR3 protein: CASGLAGDYNEQFF. In DNA form, the CDR3 reads TGTGCCAGTGGACTAGCGGGAGATTACAATGAGCAGTTCTTC.

J is TRBJ2-2 and V is TRBV7-3, with 10 nucleotides matching TRBD2. This CDR3 has 16 amino acids. V was pared by 2 bases and J by 5 bases, with 5 bases of the junction left unmatched. The germline V gene encodes CDR1 SGHTA and CDR2 FQGTGA. The CDR3 DNA follows: TGTGCCAGCAGCTTATTTCCTAGCGGGGGTACCGGGGAGCTGTTTTTT. It is translated as CASSLFPSGGTGELFF.

This clonotype has more than one count but fewer than ten. The chain couples TRBV15 to TRBJ2-1; D gene uncertain. CDR1 and CDR2 (germline): LNHNV, YYDKDF (reference sequence). The V gene lost 2 bases and the J gene lost 2 bases, with 7 bases spanning the gap. CDR3 length: 14 residues. The CDR3 nucleotides read TGTGCCACCAGCAGACCGGAACCCTACAATGAGCAGTTCTTC. Its protein is CATSRPEPYNEQFF.

J is TRBJ2-5 and V is TRBV19; D gene unclear. The CDR3 is 14 residues long. Germline-derived CDR1 and CDR2 are LNHDA and SQIVND (reference sequence). Trimming cost V 6 bases and J 4 bases, with 15 bases left between them. CDR3 nucleotide sequence: TGTGCCAGTAGCGGACCGCTAAGTGTAGAGACCCAGTACTTC. Translated: CASSGPLSVETQYF.

The chain joins TRBV2 to TRBJ2-7, with 9 bases lining up with TRBD1. Per germline, CDR1 SNHLY and CDR2 FYNNEI. The CDR3 runs to 13 residues. Germline trimming cut 10 bases from V and 5 bases from J; bases unmatched to any gene: 9. The CDR3 DNA follows: TGTGCCAACAGGGGACAGGGAACGGACGAGCAGTACTTC. Protein product: CANRGQGTDEQYF.

CDR3 nucleotides: TGTGCCAGCAGCTTGTCTGAGAGAAGGGACACTGAAGCTTTCTTT. Its translation is CASSLSERRDTEAFF. This rearrangement joins TRBV11-2 to TRBJ1-1; no clear D gene. The V end was cut by 3 bases, the J end by 3 bases, with 14 bases between. The CDR3 has 15 amino acids. CDR1 is SGHAT, CDR2 FQNNGV, per germline.

A remark on this clonotype: A junction boundary mismatches the germline segment, possibly from a read error. The V and J genes are TRBV29-1 and TRBJ2-7, with a possible D match to TRBD1 (6 bases). The last part of the DNA fits TRBJ2-1 better; the J call may be wrong. Per the germline V gene, CDR1 is SQVTM and CDR2 is ANQGSEA. There are 13 residues in the CDR3. For the CDR3, the DNA is TGCAGCGTCGAAGGGACACCTTACAATGAGCAGTTCTTC. Translation: CSVEGTPYNEQFF.

The CDR3 DNA reads TGTGCCAGCAGCTTAGCGAAAGAATACAATGAGCAGTTCTTC. Protein product: CASSLAKEYNEQFF. J is TRBJ2-1 and V is TRBV11-1, with unresolved D. This CDR3 is 14 amino acids long. The V end was cut by 0 bases, the J end by 4 bases, with 7 bases between. From germline, CDR1 is SGHAT and CDR2 FQDESV (reference sequence).